This TCR beta chain was observed in a study of blood T cell repertoires in COVID-19. The assay was immunoSEQ multiplex PCR, and TCRdb's table has in-frame clones only and misses some. The sample consists of about 220,000 clones, 80% to 85% of them appearing once. The V gene lost 4 bases and the J gene lost 2 bases, with 13 bases spanning the gap. The CDR3 contains 15 residues. Germline lookup yields CDR1 SGHRS and CDR2 YFSETQ. Sequencing was carried out using peripheral blood. This receptor was taken from a woman aged 55-69 years with acute or convalescent COVID-19. The rearrangement uses TRBV5-1 and TRBJ1-5; D gene uncertain. As DNA, the CDR3 is TGCGCCAGCAGCGCGGAGGTCGGGGGCAATCAGCCCCAGCATTTT. Residues: CASSAEVGGNQPQHF.